One sample yielded the 21 T cell receptor beta chains listed below, sequenced in a study of T cell repertoires in cytomegalovirus infection. Which antigens these TCRs recognize remains unknown. TCRdb reprocessed the reads via MiXCR and lists one record per CDR3 protein. The table shows a few hundred thousand distinct CDR3 sequences, with roughly 43% occurring only once. This material consisted of cultured PBMCs, taken from culture after CMV antigen stimulation. These receptors were taken from a human donor in good health (CMV status not recorded). Some clones in this sample may be carry-over from other donors' samples.

The genes are TRBV12-3 or TRBV12-4 and TRBJ2-1, with TRBD2 identical over 16 bases. Germline trimming cut 6 bases from V and 8 bases from J; bases unmatched to any gene: 10. The CDR3 runs 17 residues. CDR3 loop: CASSSGTSGGARDEQFF. The CDR3 coding sequence is TGTGCCAGCAGCTCCGGGACTAGCGGGGGGGCTAGGGATGAGCAGTTCTTC.

The chain combines TRBV6-8 with TRBJ2-7; D uncertain. The germline CDR1 and CDR2 sequences are MNHGY and SAAAGT. The CDR3 extends over 15 amino acids. The V gene lost 2 bases and the J gene lost 2 bases, with 13 bases spanning the gap. The CDR3 is CASSYGGSSAYEQYF. The CDR3 DNA follows: TGTGCCAGCAGTTACGGCGGCAGTTCAGCCTACGAGCAGTACTTC.

This clonotype appeared a few times. V is TRBV19 and J is TRBJ1-2, with TRBD1 identical over 9 bases. Per germline, CDR1 LNHDA and CDR2 SQIVND (reference sequence). There are 14 residues in the CDR3. The ends lost 6 bases at V and 4 bases at J; junction bases unmatched: 6. CDR3 region: CASRPGQGVYGYTF. Here the CDR3 DNA reads TGTGCCAGTAGACCGGGACAGGGCGTCTATGGCTACACCTTC.

V usage is TRBV12-3 or TRBV12-4 and J usage is TRBJ2-3; no firm D call. The CDR3 is 13 amino acids. V was shortened by 7 bases and J by 2 bases, with 10 bases between the two germline ends. CDR3: CASTRAYTDTQYF. DNA for the CDR3: TGTGCCAGCACTAGGGCCTACACAGATACGCAGTATTTT.

The sample holds many counts of this clonotype. This chain uses TRBV7-8 with TRBJ2-7; D remains ambiguous. CDR3 length: 15 amino acids. V lost 5 bases to trimming and J lost 2 bases, with 16 bases between them. Germline V gene data show CDR1 as SGHVS and CDR2 as FQNEAQ. CDR3 in amino acids: CASSPRPPNAYEQYF. DNA for the CDR3: TGTGCCAGCAGCCCTCGACCACCTAACGCCTACGAGCAGTACTTC.

The CDR3 here is CASSVYPRTGQGTIYF. The DNA of the CDR3 is TGTGCCAGCAGCGTCTACCCCCGGACAGGCCAGGGCACCATATATTTT. The V and J genes are TRBV7-6 and TRBJ1-3; 7 nucleotides match TRBD1. The germline gives CDR1 SGHVS, CDR2 FNYEAQ. With V trimmed by 5 bases and J by 9 bases, 16 bases remained unmatched. The CDR3 loop spans 16 amino acids.

This clonotype has a handful of counts. The genes are TRBV30 and TRBJ1-4, with 8 bases lining up with TRBD1. CDR1 is GTSNPN, CDR2 SVGIG, per germline (reference sequence). The CDR3 runs to 15 residues. J gave up 8 bases and V 0 bases, and 8 bases lay outside the gene matches. The CDR3 region is CAWSVFGQGLEKLFF. CDR3 DNA: TGTGCCTGGAGTGTATTCGGACAGGGTTTAGAAAAACTGTTTTTT.

The rearrangement joins TRBV7-3 to TRBJ2-1; TRBD2 is a possible D gene (6 bases). The CDR3 loop spans 17 amino acids. Per germline, CDR1 SGHTA and CDR2 FQGTGA. The V gene lost 6 bases and the J gene lost 1 base, with 19 bases spanning the gap. The CDR3: CASRWGLGRESYNEQFF. The DNA of the CDR3 is TGTGCCAGCAGATGGGGACTCGGCCGGGAATCCTACAATGAGCAGTTCTTC.

This clonotype was detected a few times. The chain links TRBV7-8 to TRBJ2-7, with 12 bases matching TRBD2. The V and J ends lost 1 base and 5 bases, in that order; junction bases with no gene match: 12. The CDR3 is 18 amino acids. Germline values: CDR1 SGHVS, CDR2 FQNEAQ. CDR3 coding DNA: TGTGCCAGCAGCTTAGAACTAGCGGGGGGTTCCCTGGGGAACGAGCAGTACTTC. It yields the protein CASSLELAGGSLGNEQYF.

As concerns this clonotype: At one boundary the junction diverges from the germline segment, which might be a read error. V and J are TRBV5-3 and TRBJ1-1, with 7 bases matching TRBD1. TRBV5-3 is designated an ORF whose function remains uncertain. There are 16 residues in the CDR3. CDR3 DNA sequence: TGTGCCAGCAGCTACCCCCAGGGGCAGGGGGACACTGAAGCTTTCTTT. It encodes CASSYPQGQGDTEAFF.

This clonotype was counted at least ten times. The chain recombines TRBV2 with TRBJ2-1, with 11 bases identical to TRBD2. This CDR3 contains 15 residues. J lost 6 bases, V lost 6 bases, and 7 bases had no gene match. CDR1 is SNHLY, CDR2 FYNNEI, per germline. CDR3: CASSRSGGAFNEQFF. In DNA, the CDR3 is TGTGCCAGCAGCCGTAGCGGGGGGGCTTTCAATGAGCAGTTCTTC.

This clonotype was observed a few times. The gene calls are TRBV7-2 and TRBJ1-5; D perhaps matches TRBD1 (6 bases). Germline V gene lookup returns CDR1 SGHTA and CDR2 FQGNSA. V dropped 5 bases and J dropped 5 bases, with 10 bases sitting between them. The length of the CDR3 is 13 residues. The chain's CDR3 is CASSTRGDQPQHF. The CDR3 coding sequence is TGTGCCAGCAGCACGAGGGGGGATCAGCCCCAGCATTTT. Full variable domain (missing parts from reference TRBV7-2 and TRBJ1-5): GAGVSQSPSNKVTEKGKDVELRCDPISGHTALYWYRQSLGQGLEFLIYFQGNSAPDKSGLPSDRFSAERTGGSVSTLTIQRTQQEDSAVYLCASSTRGDQPQHFGDGTRLSIL.

The chain is built from TRBV28 and TRBJ2-1, with 10 positions matching TRBD2. This CDR3 region has 18 residues. Germline CDR1 reads MDHEN; CDR2 reads SYDVKM. With 4 bases clipped from V and 5 bases from J, the junction kept 14 bases outside the gene matches. This chain's CDR3 is CASSSNTRTSGEDNEQFF. CDR3 in DNA: TGTGCCAGCAGTTCCAATACCCGTACTAGCGGGGAAGACAATGAGCAGTTCTTC.

This chain joins TRBV6-2 or TRBV6-3 and TRBJ1-1; 7 bases fit TRBD1. Trimming took 4 bases from V and 8 from J; bases not matched to a gene: 10. CDR1 is MNHEY and CDR2 is SVGEGT in the germline V gene. The CDR3 extends over 14 amino acids. Here the CDR3 reads CASSSGDSPGEAFF. The DNA of the CDR3 is TGTGCCAGCAGTTCCGGGGACAGTCCGGGGGAAGCTTTCTTT.

Ten or more counts support this clonotype. The chain combines TRBV7-2 with TRBJ1-2; no clear D. CDR1 is SGHTA, CDR2 FQGNSA, per germline. The CDR3 spans 14 residues. V was trimmed by 5 bases and J by 3 bases, leaving 13 bases between them. CDR3 in amino acids: CASSLTGLDYGYTF. The CDR3 DNA sequence: TGTGCCAGCAGCCTTACGGGGTTAGACTATGGCTACACCTTC.

This chain joins TRBV4-3 and TRBJ2-7; tentatively, D is TRBD1 (5 bases). This CDR3 comprises 17 residues. The V gene lost 0 bases and the J gene lost 2 bases, with 17 bases spanning the gap. Germline CDR1 LGHNA, CDR2 YSLEER. The CDR3 DNA reads as TGCGCCAGCAGCCAAGATTTTACCGGGCAGGGTGCCTACGAGCAGTACTTC. It is translated as CASSQDFTGQGAYEQYF.

The chain joins TRBV5-1 to TRBJ1-2; TRBD1 is a possible D gene (6 bases). The CDR3 covers 16 residues. Germline loops: CDR1 SGHRS, CDR2 YFSETQ. The ends were cut back, 5 bases at V and 5 bases at J, with 22 bases in the middle. CDR3 nucleotides: TGCGCCAGCAGTCCGGGACACCAAGGTGGGGCTTATGGCTACACCTTC. Amino acid sequence: CASSPGHQGGAYGYTF.

The chain carries TRBV6-1 and TRBJ2-1; D perhaps matches TRBD1 (5 bases). The CDR3 loop spans 17 amino acids. V dropped 5 bases and J dropped 0 bases, with 17 bases sitting between them. Germline V lookup: CDR1 MNHNS, CDR2 SASEGT. CDR3 amino acids: CASSPGWGRSSYNEQFF. CDR3 sequence (DNA): TGTGCCAGCAGTCCCGGTTGGGGCCGCAGCTCCTACAATGAGCAGTTCTTC.

This clonotype was counted at least ten times. The chain couples TRBV7-2 to TRBJ1-1; D perhaps matches TRBD1 (6 bases). The CDR3 length is 14 residues. Trimming removed 2 bases at V and 7 bases at J, with 14 bases between. Per the germline V gene, CDR1 is SGHTA and CDR2 is FQGNSA. In DNA form, the CDR3 reads TGTGCCAGCAGCTTAAATACAGGGTATGGTGAAGCTTTCTTT. It translates to CASSLNTGYGEAFF.

This chain connects TRBV7-4 to TRBJ1-3; D remains ambiguous. Germline V gives CDR1 SGHVT, CDR2 SQSDAQ. CDR3 length: 12 residues. V was clipped by 4 bases and J by 4 bases, with 5 bases between them. The CDR3 protein is CASSSKGNTIYF. The CDR3 DNA sequence: TGTGCCAGCAGCTCGAAAGGAAACACCATATATTTT. The entire variable domain, with the rest obtained from reference TRBV7-4 and TRBJ1-3, is as follows: GAGVSQSPRYKVAKRGRDVALRCDSISGHVTLYWYRQTLGQGSEVLTYSQSDAQRDKSGRPSGRFSAERPERSVSTLKIQRTEQGDSAVYLCASSSKGNTIYFGEGSWLTVV.

The table lists this clonotype with a count of one. This chain joins TRBV4-3 and TRBJ2-1, with 7 bases lining up with TRBD2. The CDR3 spans 15 residues. Trimming at V came to 0 bases and at J to 10 bases, leaving 9 bases not matched to a gene. Germline V CDR1 and CDR2: LGHNA, YSLEER. Here the CDR3 reads CASSQDWGGAREQFF. The CDR3 nucleotides read TGCGCCAGCAGCCAAGATTGGGGAGGGGCCCGGGAGCAGTTCTTC.